The rows below give T cell receptor beta chains drawn from one sample of a study of technical replicates of blood from a handful of donors. The data were produced by immunoSEQ multiplex PCR, yet TCRdb's version contains in-frame clones alone and is incomplete. The sample shows 60,000 to 65,000 clones, around 86% of them seen only once. The sample consisted of PBMCs. The receptors here all came from a human donor in good health. Some clones in this sample may be carry-over from other donors' samples. Each CDR3 is given with its conserved first and last residue. The order of the fields is D gene, CDR3 length, V gene, clone size, J gene, CDR3 protein, CDR3 DNA. D genes are given only for firm matches. For some rows the clone size is stated as once, few or many, or as a class when expanded; others skip it.

d_gene: TRBD2; len: 17; v_gene: TRBV7-3; abundance: NA; j_gene: TRBJ2-1; CDR3aa: CASSLISSGGRGSEQFF; CDR3nt: TGTGCCAGCAGCTTAATCAGTAGCGGGGGCCGTGGGAGTGAGCAGTTCTTC
d_gene: NA; len: 12; v_gene: TRBV2; abundance: NA; j_gene: TRBJ2-7; CDR3aa: CASSRNRDEQYF; CDR3nt: TGTGCCAGCAGTCGAAACAGGGACGAGCAGTACTTC
d_gene: NA; len: 14; v_gene: TRBV7-8; abundance: NA; j_gene: TRBJ2-2; CDR3aa: CASSLHWNTGELFF; CDR3nt: TGTGCCAGCAGCTTACACTGGAACACCGGGGAGCTGTTTTTT
d_gene: TRBD2; len: 17; v_gene: TRBV7-2; abundance: once; j_gene: TRBJ2-1; CDR3aa: CASSALRTSGRLNEQFF; CDR3nt: TGTGCCAGCAGCGCCCTCAGGACTAGCGGGAGACTAAATGAGCAGTTCTTC
d_gene: NA; len: 14; v_gene: TRBV7-8; abundance: NA; j_gene: TRBJ2-7; CDR3aa: CASSLQASSYEQYF; CDR3nt: TGTGCCAGCAGCTTGCAGGCTTCCTCCTACGAGCAGTACTTC
d_gene: NA; len: 19; v_gene: TRBV7-9; abundance: NA; j_gene: TRBJ2-1; CDR3aa: CASSLARLGGSSSYNEQFF; CDR3nt: TGTGCCAGCAGCTTAGCTCGGTTAGGCGGTTCGAGCTCCTACAATGAGCAGTTCTTC
d_gene: NA; len: 15; v_gene: TRBV13; abundance: NA; j_gene: TRBJ1-6; CDR3aa: CASSSDGLRGSPLHF; CDR3nt: TGTGCCAGCAGCTCTGACGGACTAAGAGGTTCACCCCTCCACTTT
d_gene: TRBD1; len: 19; v_gene: TRBV27; abundance: NA; j_gene: TRBJ1-6; CDR3aa: CASSLPWTGLASYNSPLHF; CDR3nt: TGTGCCAGCAGTTTACCGTGGACAGGACTAGCCTCCTATAATTCACCCCTCCACTTT
d_gene: NA; len: 16; v_gene: TRBV7-6; abundance: NA; j_gene: TRBJ2-5; CDR3aa: CASSYGTLGGQETQYF; CDR3nt: TGTGCCAGCAGCTACGGGACTCTCGGTGGGCAAGAGACCCAGTACTTC
d_gene: TRBD1; len: 14; v_gene: TRBV6-5; abundance: NA; j_gene: TRBJ2-7; CDR3aa: CASSYKGQGTEQYF; CDR3nt: TGTGCCAGCAGTTACAAGGGACAGGGAACCGAGCAGTACTTC
d_gene: TRBD1; len: 15; v_gene: TRBV19; abundance: NA; j_gene: TRBJ2-4; CDR3aa: CASMGTGVAKNIQYF; CDR3nt: TGTGCCAGTATGGGGACAGGGGTGGCCAAAAACATTCAGTACTTC
d_gene: TRBD1; len: 14; v_gene: TRBV6-5; abundance: NA; j_gene: TRBJ2-1; CDR3aa: CASTNRQGANEQFF; CDR3nt: TGTGCCAGCACCAACAGACAGGGAGCCAATGAGCAGTTCTTC
d_gene: TRBD1; len: 16; v_gene: TRBV4-2; abundance: NA; j_gene: TRBJ2-5; CDR3aa: CASSQDGTGVRETQYF; CDR3nt: TGTGCCAGCAGCCAAGACGGGACAGGGGTTAGGGAGACCCAGTACTTC
d_gene: TRBD2; len: 14; v_gene: TRBV25-1; abundance: NA; j_gene: TRBJ2-1; CDR3aa: CASFSGGAGNEQFF; CDR3nt: TGTGCCAGTTTTAGCGGGGGGGCAGGCAATGAGCAGTTCTTC
d_gene: TRBD1; len: 17; v_gene: TRBV11-3; abundance: NA; j_gene: TRBJ2-1; CDR3aa: CASSFRTGRSSYNEQFF; CDR3nt: TGTGCCAGCAGCTTCAGGACAGGCCGAAGCTCCTACAATGAGCAGTTCTTC
d_gene: TRBD2; len: 15; v_gene: TRBV19; abundance: NA; j_gene: TRBJ2-5; CDR3aa: CASSIPLAGVETQYF; CDR3nt: TGTGCCAGTAGTATCCCTCTAGCGGGGGTAGAGACCCAGTACTTC
d_gene: TRBD1; len: 17; v_gene: TRBV5-1; abundance: NA; j_gene: TRBJ1-1; CDR3aa: CASSIRPGTGMNTEAFF; CDR3nt: TGCGCCAGCAGCATACGTCCCGGGACAGGGATGAACACTGAAGCTTTCTTT
d_gene: NA; len: 12; v_gene: TRBV28; abundance: NA; j_gene: TRBJ1-4; CDR3aa: CASSIGWEKLFF; CDR3nt: TGTGCCAGCAGTATCGGGTGGGAAAAACTGTTTTTT
d_gene: TRBD2; len: 16; v_gene: TRBV9; abundance: NA; j_gene: TRBJ2-1; CDR3aa: CASSVTWTSGYNEQFF; CDR3nt: TGTGCCAGCAGCGTCACATGGACTAGCGGGTACAATGAGCAGTTCTTC
d_gene: NA; len: 14; v_gene: TRBV7-9; abundance: NA; j_gene: TRBJ2-7; CDR3aa: CASSFQDRHYEQYF; CDR3nt: TGTGCCAGCAGCTTCCAGGACAGACACTACGAGCAGTACTTC
d_gene: TRBD1; len: 15; v_gene: TRBV5-1; abundance: NA; j_gene: TRBJ2-7; CDR3aa: CASSPYRGPSYEQYF; CDR3nt: TGCGCCAGCAGCCCGTACAGGGGTCCCTCCTACGAGCAGTACTTC
d_gene: TRBD1; len: 18; v_gene: TRBV4-1; abundance: NA; j_gene: TRBJ1-1; CDR3aa: CASSQDSGRGTRNTEAFF; CDR3nt: TGCGCCAGCAGCCAAGATAGCGGCAGGGGGACTCGGAACACTGAAGCTTTCTTT
d_gene: NA; len: 15; v_gene: TRBV6-1; abundance: NA; j_gene: TRBJ1-3; CDR3aa: CASRRRAGFGDTIYF; CDR3nt: TGTGCCAGCAGGCGAAGAGCGGGGTTTGGGGACACCATATATTTT
d_gene: TRBD1; len: 14; v_gene: TRBV7-7; abundance: NA; j_gene: TRBJ2-7; CDR3aa: CASSRDRGPYEQYF; CDR3nt: TGTGCCAGCAGCAGGGACAGGGGGCCCTACGAGCAGTACTTC
d_gene: NA; len: 13; v_gene: TRBV27; abundance: NA; j_gene: TRBJ1-2; CDR3aa: CASSFGGGYGYTF; CDR3nt: TGTGCCAGCAGTTTCGGGGGTGGCTATGGCTACACCTTC
d_gene: NA; len: 14; v_gene: TRBV11-3; abundance: NA; j_gene: TRBJ2-3; CDR3aa: CASSLGSPRDTQYF; CDR3nt: TGTGCCAGCAGCTTAGGCTCCCCACGGGATACGCAGTATTTT
d_gene: NA; len: 14; v_gene: TRBV2; abundance: NA; j_gene: TRBJ1-5; CDR3aa: CASSRGAGNQPQHF; CDR3nt: TGTGCCAGCTCCCGGGGGGCCGGCAATCAGCCCCAGCATTTT
d_gene: TRBD1; len: 15; v_gene: TRBV13; abundance: NA; j_gene: TRBJ1-2; CDR3aa: CASSYRTGGGYGYTF; CDR3nt: TGTGCCAGCAGCTACCGGACAGGGGGCGGCTATGGCTACACCTTC
d_gene: NA; len: 18; v_gene: TRBV9; abundance: NA; j_gene: TRBJ1-4; CDR3aa: CASSGDPMQGSANEKLFF; CDR3nt: TGTGCCAGCAGCGGAGATCCCATGCAGGGATCAGCTAATGAAAAACTGTTTTTT
d_gene: NA; len: 11; v_gene: TRBV12-5; abundance: NA; j_gene: TRBJ1-1; CDR3aa: CASDGGTEAFF; CDR3nt: TGTGCTAGTGACGGGGGGACTGAAGCTTTCTTT
d_gene: TRBD2; len: 15; v_gene: TRBV6-1; abundance: NA; j_gene: TRBJ2-1; CDR3aa: CASTRTSGYKKEQFF; CDR3nt: TGTGCCAGCACCAGGACTAGCGGGTACAAAAAGGAGCAGTTCTTC
d_gene: NA; len: 14; v_gene: TRBV4-2; abundance: NA; j_gene: TRBJ1-5; CDR3aa: CASSQDRVNQPQHF; CDR3nt: TGTGCCAGCAGCCAAGACAGGGTCAATCAGCCCCAGCATTTT
d_gene: NA; len: 13; v_gene: TRBV6-1; abundance: NA; j_gene: TRBJ1-1; CDR3aa: CASRVSGFSEAFF; CDR3nt: TGTGCCAGCAGAGTCTCAGGGTTCTCTGAAGCTTTCTTT
d_gene: NA; len: 12; v_gene: TRBV30; abundance: NA; j_gene: TRBJ1-1; CDR3aa: CAWSKLSAEAFF; CDR3nt: TGTGCCTGGAGTAAACTGAGCGCTGAAGCTTTCTTT
d_gene: NA; len: 16; v_gene: TRBV11-1; abundance: once; j_gene: TRBJ2-3; CDR3aa: CASSSGSRPGTDTQYF; CDR3nt: TGTGCCAGCAGCTCCGGGAGCCGTCCGGGCACAGATACGCAGTATTTT
d_gene: TRBD1; len: 15; v_gene: TRBV9; abundance: NA; j_gene: TRBJ2-1; CDR3aa: CASSVEGQTSNEQFF; CDR3nt: TGTGCCAGCAGCGTAGAGGGACAGACCTCCAATGAGCAGTTCTTC
d_gene: TRBD1; len: 14; v_gene: TRBV10-3; abundance: few; j_gene: TRBJ1-3; CDR3aa: CAISVAGGGNTIYF; CDR3nt: TGTGCCATCAGTGTTGCAGGGGGCGGAAACACCATATATTTT
d_gene: TRBD2; len: 15; v_gene: TRBV4-3; abundance: once; j_gene: TRBJ2-7; CDR3aa: CASSQSLAGGGEQYF; CDR3nt: TGCGCCAGCAGCCAGTCCCTAGCGGGGGGAGGGGAGCAGTACTTC
d_gene: NA; len: 15; v_gene: TRBV5-6; abundance: NA; j_gene: TRBJ2-1; CDR3aa: CASSQGTRAGDEQFF; CDR3nt: TGTGCCAGCAGCCAGGGGACCCGCGCCGGCGATGAGCAGTTCTTC
d_gene: TRBD2; len: 15; v_gene: TRBV4-1; abundance: NA; j_gene: TRBJ2-3; CDR3aa: CASSPLAGDTDTQYF; CDR3nt: TGCGCCAGCAGCCCACTAGCGGGGGACACAGATACGCAGTATTTT
d_gene: TRBD1; len: 16; v_gene: TRBV6-1; abundance: NA; j_gene: TRBJ2-4; CDR3aa: CASSDLVGTGKNIQYF; CDR3nt: TGTGCCAGCAGTGATCTGGTAGGGACAGGGAAAAACATTCAGTACTTC